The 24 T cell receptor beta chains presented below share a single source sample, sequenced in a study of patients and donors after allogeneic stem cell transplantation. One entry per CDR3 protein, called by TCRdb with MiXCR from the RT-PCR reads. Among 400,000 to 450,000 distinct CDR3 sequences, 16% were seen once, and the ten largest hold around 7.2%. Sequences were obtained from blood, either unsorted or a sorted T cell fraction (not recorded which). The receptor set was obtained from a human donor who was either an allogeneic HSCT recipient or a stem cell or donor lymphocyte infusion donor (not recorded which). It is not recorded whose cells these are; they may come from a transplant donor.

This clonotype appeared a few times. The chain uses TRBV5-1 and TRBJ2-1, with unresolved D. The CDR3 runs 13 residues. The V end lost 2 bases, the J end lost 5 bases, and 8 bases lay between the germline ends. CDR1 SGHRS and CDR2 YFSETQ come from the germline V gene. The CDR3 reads CASSLSRDNEQFF. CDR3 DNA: TGCGCCAGCAGCTTATCGAGAGACAATGAGCAGTTCTTC.

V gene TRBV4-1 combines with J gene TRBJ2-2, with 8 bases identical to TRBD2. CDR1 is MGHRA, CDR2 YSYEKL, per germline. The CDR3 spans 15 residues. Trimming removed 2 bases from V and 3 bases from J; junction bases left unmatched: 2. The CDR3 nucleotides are TGCGCCAGCAGCCAAACGGGACTAGACACCGGGGAGCTGTTTTTT. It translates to CASSQTGLDTGELFF.

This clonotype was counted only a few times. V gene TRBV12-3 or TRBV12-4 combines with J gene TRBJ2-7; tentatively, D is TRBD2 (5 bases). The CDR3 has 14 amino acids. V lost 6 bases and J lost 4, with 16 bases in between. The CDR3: CASSLHMGSYEQYF. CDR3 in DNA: TGTGCCAGCAGCCTCCACATGGGGAGTTACGAGCAGTACTTC.

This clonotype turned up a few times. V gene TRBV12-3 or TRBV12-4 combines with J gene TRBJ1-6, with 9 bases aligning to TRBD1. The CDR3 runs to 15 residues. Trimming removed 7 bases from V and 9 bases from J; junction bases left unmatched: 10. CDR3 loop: CASTTQGAVSSPLHF. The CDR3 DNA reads TGTGCCAGCACCACACAGGGGGCGGTTTCTTCACCCCTCCACTTT.

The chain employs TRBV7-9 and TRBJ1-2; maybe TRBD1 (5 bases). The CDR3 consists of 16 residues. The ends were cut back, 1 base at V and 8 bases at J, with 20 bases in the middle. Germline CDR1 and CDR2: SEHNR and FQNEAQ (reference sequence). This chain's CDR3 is CASSLVGTAYESGYTF. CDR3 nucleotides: TGTGCCAGCAGCTTAGTAGGGACTGCTTATGAATCGGGCTACACCTTC.

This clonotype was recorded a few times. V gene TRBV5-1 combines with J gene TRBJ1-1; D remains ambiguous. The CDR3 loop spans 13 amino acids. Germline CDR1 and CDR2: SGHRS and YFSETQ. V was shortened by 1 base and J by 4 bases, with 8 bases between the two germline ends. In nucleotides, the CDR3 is TGCGCCAGCAGCTTGCGTTCATCCACTGAAGCTTTCTTT. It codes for CASSLRSSTEAFF.

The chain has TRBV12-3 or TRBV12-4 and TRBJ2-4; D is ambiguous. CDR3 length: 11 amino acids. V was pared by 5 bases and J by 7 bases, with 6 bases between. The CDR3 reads CASSQRNIQYF. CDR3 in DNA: TGTGCCAGCAGTCAGAGGAACATTCAGTACTTC.

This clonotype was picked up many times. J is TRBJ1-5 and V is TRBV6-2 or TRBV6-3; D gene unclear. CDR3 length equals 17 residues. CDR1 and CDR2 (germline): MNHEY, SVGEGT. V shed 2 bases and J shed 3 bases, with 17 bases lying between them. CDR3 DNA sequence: TGTGCCAGCAGTTACCCCTCGAACAGCGGATTCAATCAGCCCCAGCATTTT. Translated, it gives CASSYPSNSGFNQPQHF.

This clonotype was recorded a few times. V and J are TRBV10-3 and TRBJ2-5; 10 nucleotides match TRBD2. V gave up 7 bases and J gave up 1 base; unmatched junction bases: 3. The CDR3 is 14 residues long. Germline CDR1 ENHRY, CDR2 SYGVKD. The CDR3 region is CAINPSGGQETQYF. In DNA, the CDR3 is TGTGCCATCAATCCTAGCGGGGGCCAAGAGACCCAGTACTTC.

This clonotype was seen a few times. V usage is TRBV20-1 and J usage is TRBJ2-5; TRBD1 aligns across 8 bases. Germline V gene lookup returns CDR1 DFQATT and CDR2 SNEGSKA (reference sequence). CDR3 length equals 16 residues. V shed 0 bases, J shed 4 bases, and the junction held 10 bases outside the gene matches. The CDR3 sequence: CSARENWTGRRETQYF. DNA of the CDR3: TGCAGTGCTAGAGAGAACTGGACAGGGCGACGAGAGACCCAGTACTTC.

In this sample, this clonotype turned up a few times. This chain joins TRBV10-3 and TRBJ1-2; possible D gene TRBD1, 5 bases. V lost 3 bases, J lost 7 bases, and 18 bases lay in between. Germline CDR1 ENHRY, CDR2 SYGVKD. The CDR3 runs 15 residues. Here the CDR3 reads CAISERRGREGGYTF. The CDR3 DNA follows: TGTGCCATCAGTGAACGAAGGGGTCGGGAGGGTGGCTACACCTTC.

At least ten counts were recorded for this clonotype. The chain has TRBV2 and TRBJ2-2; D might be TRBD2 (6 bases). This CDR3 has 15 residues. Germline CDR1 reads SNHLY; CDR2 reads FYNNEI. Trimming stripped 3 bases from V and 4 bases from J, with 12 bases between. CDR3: CASSETSLGTGELFF. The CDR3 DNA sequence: TGTGCCAGCAGTGAGACTAGTTTAGGCACCGGGGAGCTGTTTTTT.

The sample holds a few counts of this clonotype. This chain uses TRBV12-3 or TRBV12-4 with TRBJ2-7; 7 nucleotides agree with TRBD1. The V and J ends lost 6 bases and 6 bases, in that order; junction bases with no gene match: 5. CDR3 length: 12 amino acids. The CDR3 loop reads CASRLYRGEQYF. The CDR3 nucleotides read TGTGCCAGCAGGCTCTACAGGGGCGAGCAGTACTTC.

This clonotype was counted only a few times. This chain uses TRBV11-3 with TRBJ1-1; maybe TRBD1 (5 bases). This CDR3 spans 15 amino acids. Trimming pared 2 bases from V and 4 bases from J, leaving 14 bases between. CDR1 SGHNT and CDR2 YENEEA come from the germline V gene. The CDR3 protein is CASSLRSGRGTEAFF. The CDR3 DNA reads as TGTGCCAGCAGCTTACGGTCCGGTAGGGGCACTGAAGCTTTCTTT.

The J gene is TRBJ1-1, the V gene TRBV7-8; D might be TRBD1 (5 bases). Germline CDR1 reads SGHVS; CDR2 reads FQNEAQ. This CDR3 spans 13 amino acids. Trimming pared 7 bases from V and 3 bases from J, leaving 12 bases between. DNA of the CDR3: TGTGCCAGCACTCCGGGACTTCACACTGAAGCTTTCTTT. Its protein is CASTPGLHTEAFF.

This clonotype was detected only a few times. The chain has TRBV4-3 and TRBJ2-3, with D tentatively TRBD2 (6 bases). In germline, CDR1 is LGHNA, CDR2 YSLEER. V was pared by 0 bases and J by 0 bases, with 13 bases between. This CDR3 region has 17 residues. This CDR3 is CASSQERLDTSTDTQYF. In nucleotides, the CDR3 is TGCGCCAGCAGCCAAGAGAGACTAGACACTAGCACAGATACGCAGTATTTT.

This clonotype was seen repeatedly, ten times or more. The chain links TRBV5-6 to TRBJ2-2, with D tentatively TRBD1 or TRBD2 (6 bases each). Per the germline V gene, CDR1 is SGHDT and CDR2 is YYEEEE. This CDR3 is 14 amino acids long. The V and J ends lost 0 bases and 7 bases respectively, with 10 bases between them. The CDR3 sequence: CASSLAGGHGELFF. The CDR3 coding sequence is TGTGCCAGCAGCTTGGCCGGGGGCCACGGGGAGCTGTTTTTT.

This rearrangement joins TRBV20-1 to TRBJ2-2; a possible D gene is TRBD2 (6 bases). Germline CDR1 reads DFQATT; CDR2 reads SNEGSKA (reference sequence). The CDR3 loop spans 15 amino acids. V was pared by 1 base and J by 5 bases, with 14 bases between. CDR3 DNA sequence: TGCAGTGCTAGAGGGTCCGGGAGAAGTACCGGGGAGCTGTTTTTT. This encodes CSARGSGRSTGELFF.

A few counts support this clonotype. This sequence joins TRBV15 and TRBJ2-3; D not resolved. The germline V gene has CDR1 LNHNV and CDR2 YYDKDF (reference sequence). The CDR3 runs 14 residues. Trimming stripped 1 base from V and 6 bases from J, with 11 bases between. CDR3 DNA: TGTGCCACCAGCAGAGGTCCTTTTTTCGATACGCAGTATTTT. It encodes CATSRGPFFDTQYF. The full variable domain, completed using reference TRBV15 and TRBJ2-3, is DAMVIQNPRYQVTQFGKPVTLSCSQTLNHNVMYWYQQKSSQAPKLLFHYYDKDFNNEADTPDNFQSRRPNTSFCFLDIRSPGLGDTAMYLCATSRGPFFDTQYFGPGTRLTVL.

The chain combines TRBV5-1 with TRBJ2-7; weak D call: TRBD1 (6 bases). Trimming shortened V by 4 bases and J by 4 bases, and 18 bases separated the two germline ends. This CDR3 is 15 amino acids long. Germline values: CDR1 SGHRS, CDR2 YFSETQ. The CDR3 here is CASSPPGRGRYEQYF. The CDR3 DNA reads TGCGCCAGCAGCCCTCCCGGCAGGGGCCGTTACGAGCAGTACTTC.

Written as DNA, the CDR3 is TGTGCCAGCAGTCGCCGTGGGGAAGGGGGCGATGAGCAGTTCTTC. It translates to CASSRRGEGGDEQFF. The chain has TRBV7-9 and TRBJ2-1, with 7 positions matching TRBD1. The trim removed 6 bases at V and 8 bases at J, leaving 13 bases unmatched. Germline loops: CDR1 SEHNR, CDR2 FQNEAQ (reference sequence). The CDR3 is 15 residues long.

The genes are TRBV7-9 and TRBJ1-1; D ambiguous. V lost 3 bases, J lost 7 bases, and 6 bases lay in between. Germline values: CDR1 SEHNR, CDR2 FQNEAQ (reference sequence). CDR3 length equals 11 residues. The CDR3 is CASSFLSEAFF. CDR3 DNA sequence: TGTGCCAGCAGCTTTTTAAGTGAAGCTTTCTTT.

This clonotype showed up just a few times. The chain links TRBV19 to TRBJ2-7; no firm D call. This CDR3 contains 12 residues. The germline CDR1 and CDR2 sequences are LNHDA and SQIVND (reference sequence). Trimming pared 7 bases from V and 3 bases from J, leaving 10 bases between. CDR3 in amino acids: CASIGRNYEQYF. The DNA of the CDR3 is TGTGCCAGTATTGGCAGGAACTACGAGCAGTACTTC.

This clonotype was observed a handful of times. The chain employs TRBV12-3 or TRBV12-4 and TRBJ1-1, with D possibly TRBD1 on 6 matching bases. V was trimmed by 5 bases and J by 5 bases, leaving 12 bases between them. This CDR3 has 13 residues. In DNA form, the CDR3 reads TGTGCCAGCAGTAGGGGGGGAGAGACTGAAGCTTTCTTT. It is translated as CASSRGGETEAFF.